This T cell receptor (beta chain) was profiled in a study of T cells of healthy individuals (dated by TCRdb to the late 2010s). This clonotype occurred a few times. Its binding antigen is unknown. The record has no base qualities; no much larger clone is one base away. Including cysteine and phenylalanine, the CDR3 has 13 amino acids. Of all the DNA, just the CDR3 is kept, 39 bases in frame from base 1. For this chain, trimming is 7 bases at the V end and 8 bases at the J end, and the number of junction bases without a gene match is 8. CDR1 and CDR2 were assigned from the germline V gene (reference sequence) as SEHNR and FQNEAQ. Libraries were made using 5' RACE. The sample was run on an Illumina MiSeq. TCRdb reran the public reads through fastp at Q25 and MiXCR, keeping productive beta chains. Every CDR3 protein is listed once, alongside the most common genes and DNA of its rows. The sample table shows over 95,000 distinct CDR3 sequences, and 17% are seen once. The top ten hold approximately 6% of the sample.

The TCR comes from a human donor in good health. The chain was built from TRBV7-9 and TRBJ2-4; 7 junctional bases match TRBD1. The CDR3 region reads CASTLTGRDIQYF. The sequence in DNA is TGTGCCAGCACCCTGACAGGGCGGGACATTCAGTACTTC.